The 28 T cell receptor beta chains listed next were all sequenced from one sample in a study of T cell responses to AZD1222 COVID-19 vaccine. Sequenced by immunoSEQ multiplex PCR; TCRdb stores in-frame clones only, minus some. The top ten clones hold 1.5% to 2% of a sample with approximately 150,000 clones, 85% to 90% of them seen once. The sample in question was peripheral blood, obtained on day 0 of AZD1222 vaccination. The receptors stem from an adult in good health.

The chain employs TRBV4-2 and TRBJ2-2, with TRBD2 as a possible D gene (6 bases). CDR1 is LGHNA, CDR2 YNFKEQ, per germline. Trimming removed 1 base from V and 6 bases from J, with 18 bases in between. The CDR3 length is 17 residues. The chain's CDR3 is CASSQASGFGGAGELFF. CDR3 nucleotide sequence: TGTGCCAGCAGCCAAGCGTCCGGATTCGGAGGGGCCGGGGAGCTGTTTTTT.

The rearrangement links TRBV30 to TRBJ1-2, with 9 bases identical to TRBD1. The CDR3 covers 18 residues. V lost 1 base and J lost 8; bases outside the gene matches: 20. Germline loops: CDR1 GTSNPN, CDR2 SVGIG (reference sequence). CDR3 residues: CAWSGKMGQGKWSGGYTF. CDR3 DNA: TGTGCCTGGAGTGGCAAAATGGGACAGGGAAAGTGGTCGGGCGGCTACACCTTC.

The CDR3 is CASTPGSFSGTEAFF. In DNA, the CDR3 is TGTGCCAGCACTCCCGGGTCCTTCTCTGGCACTGAAGCTTTCTTT. The V call is TRBV6-5, the J call TRBJ1-1; D not resolved. The CDR3 sequence is 15 residues long. Germline V gene data show CDR1 as MNHEY and CDR2 as SVGAGI. V was clipped by 7 bases and J by 4 bases, with 19 bases between them.

The rearrangement uses TRBV6-4 and TRBJ2-1, with D unclear. This CDR3 has 13 amino acids. Trimming left V 6 bases short and J 8 bases short, with 14 bases between. CDR1 and CDR2 (germline): MRHNA, SNTAGT. CDR3 amino acids: CASSREPTDEQFF. CDR3 sequence (DNA): TGTGCCAGCAGCAGAGAACCCACTGATGAGCAGTTCTTC.

V is TRBV28 and J is TRBJ1-5; possible D gene TRBD1, 5 bases. With 2 bases removed from V and 2 bases from J, the gap between germline ends came to 10 bases. The CDR3 extends over 15 amino acids. Germline-derived CDR1 and CDR2 are MDHEN and SYDVKM. Written as DNA, the CDR3 is TGTGCCAGCAGTTTAACAGACAGTCGCAATCAGCCCCAGCATTTT. Translation gives CASSLTDSRNQPQHF.

This chain links TRBV7-9 with TRBJ1-3, with D maybe TRBD1 (5 bases). The length of the CDR3 is 16 residues. V lost 4 bases, J lost 3 bases, and 16 bases lay in between. From germline, CDR1 is SEHNR and CDR2 FQNEAQ (reference sequence). The CDR3 DNA follows: TGTGCCAGCAGCTCCTCCGGGGCCATTTTTGGAAACACCATATATTTT. It encodes CASSSSGAIFGNTIYF.

The sample holds one count of this clone. As DNA, the CDR3 is TGTGCCAGCAGCTTAGGGGGTTCCTATAATTCACCCCTCCACTTT. The encoded protein is CASSLGGSYNSPLHF. The rearrangement uses TRBV11-2 and TRBJ1-6; D call uncertain. Germline assignment: CDR1 SGHAT and CDR2 FQNNGV. The CDR3 is 15 amino acids. V was shortened by 1 base and J by 1 base, with 5 bases between the two germline ends.

The rearrangement uses TRBV11-2 and TRBJ1-6, with TRBD1 matching over 8 bases. CDR1 and CDR2 (germline): SGHAT, FQNNGV. With 4 bases clipped from V and 14 bases from J, the junction kept 16 bases outside the gene matches. This CDR3 is 16 amino acids long. The CDR3 nucleotides read TGTGCCAGCAGCTCCCTGTTGGGACGGACAGGGAGGGCCCTCCACTTT. Residues: CASSSLLGRTGRALHF. The full variable domain, in which reference TRBV11-2 and TRBJ1-6 provide the parts outside the CDR3, is EAGVAQSPRYKIIEKRQSVAFWCNPISGHATLYWYQQILGQGPKLLIQFQNNGVVDDSQLPKDRFSAERLKGVDSTLKIQPAKLEDSAVYLCASSSLLGRTGRALHFGNGTRLTVT.

The V gene is TRBV19, the J gene TRBJ1-2, with 9 bases identical to TRBD1. V shed 10 bases and J 7 bases; nucleotides not matched to a gene: 7. This CDR3 region has 12 residues. Germline-derived CDR1 and CDR2 are LNHDA and SQIVND (reference sequence). As DNA, the CDR3 is TGTGCCACTAAACAGGGGGCGGCTGGCTACACCTTC. It encodes CATKQGAAGYTF.

This chain joins TRBV6-1 and TRBJ2-1; 12 bases match TRBD2. Trimming at V came to 3 bases and at J to 4 bases, leaving 1 base not matched to a gene. From germline, CDR1 is MNHNS and CDR2 SASEGT. CDR3 length: 15 residues. CDR3 protein: CASSETSGSYNEQFF. DNA for the CDR3: TGTGCCAGCAGTGAGACTAGCGGGAGTTACAATGAGCAGTTCTTC.

The chain has TRBV5-1 and TRBJ2-3, with 9 bases identical to TRBD2. CDR1 is SGHRS and CDR2 is YFSETQ in the germline V gene. Trimming cost V 0 bases and J 7 bases; bases outside gene matches: 12. This CDR3 region has 17 residues. In DNA, the CDR3 is TGCGCCAGCAGCTTGGCCTTGGGTAGCGGGAGAATGAATACGCAGTATTTT. Its protein is CASSLALGSGRMNTQYF.

The chain employs TRBV19 and TRBJ2-7; D gene ambiguous. Germline-derived CDR1 and CDR2 are LNHDA and SQIVND (reference sequence). With 1 base removed from V and 0 bases from J, the gap between germline ends came to 7 bases. This CDR3 has 14 residues. The CDR3 DNA reads as TGTGCCAGTAGTATAGGGGCAGGCTCCTACGAGCAGTACTTC. This translates into CASSIGAGSYEQYF.

The chain employs TRBV5-6 and TRBJ1-6, with D unclear. The germline V gene encodes CDR1 SGHDT and CDR2 YYEEEE. This CDR3 is 15 amino acids long. V lost 4 bases to trimming and J lost 9 bases, with 17 bases between them. The CDR3 here is CASSPPRSIGSPLHF. The CDR3 DNA follows: TGTGCCAGCAGCCCACCTCGGAGTATCGGTTCACCCCTCCACTTT.

The J gene is TRBJ1-1, the V gene TRBV6-5, with 9 bases identical to TRBD1. From germline, CDR1 is MNHEY and CDR2 SVGAGI. Trimming removed 6 bases from V and 2 bases from J; junction bases left unmatched: 4. The CDR3 sequence is 14 residues long. DNA of the CDR3: TGTGCCAGCAGCCGGACAGGGGCAAACACTGAAGCTTTCTTT. It yields the protein CASSRTGANTEAFF.

This rearrangement joins TRBV4-3 to TRBJ1-1; the D gene is possibly TRBD1 (5 bases). Germline CDR1 is LGHNA and CDR2 is YSLEER. This CDR3 is built from 14 residues. Trimming shortened V by 0 bases and J by 7 bases, and 12 bases separated the two germline ends. The CDR3 sequence: CASSQDPNRREAFF. DNA of the CDR3: TGCGCCAGCAGCCAAGATCCCAACAGGCGTGAAGCTTTCTTT.

The CDR3 nucleotides read TGTGCCAGCAACCCCGCGGGTGGCTCTGGAAACACCATATATTTT. It translates to CASNPAGGSGNTIYF. The rearrangement joins TRBV6-2 or TRBV6-3 to TRBJ1-3; D unclear. This CDR3 contains 15 residues. Trimming shortened V by 7 bases and J by 0 bases, and 13 bases separated the two germline ends. CDR1 MNHEY and CDR2 SVGEGT come from the germline V gene.

J is TRBJ2-6 and V is TRBV6-2 or TRBV6-3, with D possibly TRBD2 on 5 matching bases. Germline assignment: CDR1 MNHEY and CDR2 SVGEGT. The V and J ends lost 2 bases and 4 bases respectively, with 9 bases between them. The CDR3 runs 15 residues. CDR3 in DNA: TGTGCCAGCAGTTACGGAGGTGGAGGGGCCAACGTCCTGACTTTC. Its translation is CASSYGGGGANVLTF.

The rearrangement links TRBV18 to TRBJ2-7, with 8 bases lining up with TRBD1. From germline, CDR1 is KGHSH and CDR2 LQKENI. V was pared by 5 bases and J by 1 base, with 7 bases of the junction left unmatched. The CDR3 covers 15 residues. The CDR3: CASSSGQGGSYEQYV. In DNA, the CDR3 is TGTGCCAGCTCATCCGGACAGGGAGGTTCCTACGAGCAGTACGTC.

This clone appeared a few times. The chain carries TRBV7-9 and TRBJ1-1; 9 nucleotides line up with TRBD1. V was pared by 4 bases and J by 4 bases, with 4 bases of the junction left unmatched. The CDR3 covers 14 residues. CDR1 and CDR2 (germline): SEHNR, FQNEAQ (reference sequence). CDR3 loop: CASSSLQGATEAFF. DNA of the CDR3: TGTGCCAGCAGCTCCTTACAGGGGGCCACTGAAGCTTTCTTT.

The V call is TRBV2, the J call TRBJ1-5; D is perhaps TRBD1 (5 bases). Looked up from germline, CDR1 is SNHLY and CDR2 is FYNNEI. The ends were cut back, 1 base at V and 6 bases at J, with 13 bases in the middle. The CDR3 is made up of 15 amino acids. Written as DNA, the CDR3 is TGTGCCAGCAGTGAAGGGGGGGGTAGGAGTCAGCCCCAGCATTTT. This translates into CASSEGGGRSQPQHF.

The V call is TRBV2, the J call TRBJ1-6, with D possibly being TRBD1 (5 bases). V was trimmed by 1 base and J by 6 bases, leaving 13 bases between them. CDR3 length: 16 residues. The germline V gene encodes CDR1 SNHLY and CDR2 FYNNEI. DNA of the CDR3: TGTGCCAGCAGTGAAGAAAGGTCGGGGGTTAATTCACCCCTCCACTTT. This gives the protein CASSEERSGVNSPLHF.

The V call is TRBV6-5, the J call TRBJ2-7; 8 bases line up with TRBD1. The CDR3 is 14 amino acids. The germline V gene encodes CDR1 MNHEY and CDR2 SVGAGI. V dropped 4 bases and J dropped 2; count of bases not matched to a gene: 4. The DNA for the CDR3 is TGTGCCAGCAGTTCGGGACAGGTTCCCTACGAGCAGTACGTC. It is translated as CASSSGQVPYEQYV.

This clone has just one count. The rearrangement joins TRBV28 to TRBJ1-4; D is unresolved. The germline CDR1 and CDR2 sequences are MDHEN and SYDVKM. Trimming cost V 1 base and J 7 bases, with 13 bases left between them. The CDR3 length is 15 residues. As DNA, the CDR3 is TGTGCCAGCAGTTTATATCAGGTGGGCACTGAAAAACTGTTTTTT. Translation gives CASSLYQVGTEKLFF.

The chain recombines TRBV2 with TRBJ2-1, with D perhaps matching TRBD2 (6 bases). V shed 7 bases and J shed 7 bases, with 11 bases lying between them. CDR1 is SNHLY, CDR2 FYNNEI, per germline. The CDR3 is made up of 12 amino acids. The CDR3 is CASNLAKNEQFF. The CDR3 bases are TGTGCCAGCAATCTAGCGAAAAATGAGCAGTTCTTC.

This sequence joins TRBV19 and TRBJ2-7, with a weak D call TRBD1 (7 bases). Germline-derived CDR1 and CDR2 are LNHDA and SQIVND (reference sequence). V shed 6 bases and J shed 4 bases, with 19 bases lying between them. The CDR3 is made up of 15 amino acids. The CDR3: CASREGAFGGYEQYF. CDR3 coding DNA: TGTGCCAGTAGGGAGGGGGCGTTTGGAGGATACGAGCAGTACTTC.

Details on this clone: The identical CDR3 is also encoded by other nucleotide sequences in the sample. This chain uses TRBV11-1 with TRBJ1-1, with D unresolved. Germline V gives CDR1 SGHAT, CDR2 FQDESV (reference sequence). Trimming cost V 2 bases and J 1 base, with 5 bases left between them. The CDR3 runs to 13 residues. The CDR3 DNA reads as TGTGCCAGCAGCTTAAGCGGGAACACTGAAGCTTTCTTT. Translation gives CASSLSGNTEAFF.

The chain couples TRBV16 to TRBJ2-2; TRBD2 matches at 10 bases. Germline assignment: CDR1 KGHSY and CDR2 FQNENV. The CDR3 loop spans 15 amino acids. With 1 base clipped from V and 6 bases from J, the junction kept 2 bases outside the gene matches. CDR3 nucleotide sequence: TGTGCCAGCAGCCAATTGGGACTAGCGTCCGGGGAGCTGTTTTTT. Translation gives CASSQLGLASGELFF.

The CDR3 protein is CASSYRNGLNTEAFF. DNA of the CDR3: TGTGCCAGCAGCTATCGTAACGGATTGAACACTGAAGCTTTCTTT. The chain joins TRBV5-5 to TRBJ1-1, with D unresolved. The germline V gene encodes CDR1 SGHKS and CDR2 YYEKEE (reference sequence). This CDR3 region has 15 residues. The V gene lost 3 bases and the J gene lost 0 bases, with 12 bases spanning the gap.